This is a list of T cell receptor beta chains from one sample in a study of identical twins. A single record per CDR3 protein comes from TCRdb applying MiXCR to the 5' RACE reads. Of about 280,000 distinct CDR3 sequences listed, less than 9% are singletons. This sample also appeared in a second study, on yellow fever vaccine responses in identical twins.

Specimen: memory (CD45RO+) T cells sorted from blood. These receptors were obtained from a woman under 30 in good health. CDR3s include the opening cysteine and the closing phenylalanine or tryptophan. D genes are given only for firm matches. Clone size, where shown, is once, few, many, or a class for clones that have expanded.

d_call	v_call	clone_size	j_call	cdr3_nt	cdr3_aa
NA	TRBV6-1	many	TRBJ1-1	TGTGCCAGCAGTGCTAAGGCTGACACTGAAGCTTTCTTT	CASSAKADTEAFF
NA	TRBV3-1	NA	TRBJ1-4	TGTGCCAGCAGCCAAGGCAGGGCGCCTAATGAAAAACTGTTTTTT	CASSQGRAPNEKLFF
NA	TRBV12-3/TRBV12-4	many	TRBJ1-4	TGTGCCAGCAGTCGACAGCCTTGGGCTGAAAAACTGTTTTTT	CASSRQPWAEKLFF
NA	TRBV20-1	NA	TRBJ2-7	TGCAGTGCTAGCCCTCAAACCTACGAGCAGTACTTC	CSASPQTYEQYF
TRBD1	TRBV20-1	NA	TRBJ1-4	TGCAGTGCTAGATCCACAGGGGAGCATAATGAAAAACTGTTTTTT	CSARSTGEHNEKLFF
NA	TRBV24-1	many	TRBJ2-2	TGTGCCACCAGACAGAACACCGGGGAGCTGTTTTTT	CATRQNTGELFF
NA	TRBV5-6	few	TRBJ1-2	TGTGCCAGCAGCTACACCCAGACAGGAGGGGGTGGCTACACCTTC	CASSYTQTGGGGYTF
NA	TRBV20-1	NA	TRBJ2-5	TGCAGTGCCAGCACCGGGACCTCGGCCCAAGAGACCCAGTACTTC	CSASTGTSAQETQYF
TRBD2	TRBV3-1	NA	TRBJ2-3	TGTGCCAGCAGCCACCTAGGGGCGTTGAAGGGACTAGCGGCCACAGATACGCAGTATTTT	CASSHLGALKGLAATDTQYF
TRBD2	TRBV20-1	few	TRBJ2-7	TGCAGTGCCGCGCTAGCGGGAGTAGGGTACGAGCAGTACTTC	CSAALAGVGYEQYF
NA	TRBV3-1	many	TRBJ2-1	TGTGCCAGCAGTCCCCCCCGGTCCTACAATGAGCAGTTCTTC	CASSPPRSYNEQFF
NA	TRBV7-2	many	TRBJ2-1	TGTGCCAGCAGCTTAGTCCGTGTAGGCCCCCAGGCCCATGAGCAGTTCTTC	CASSLVRVGPQAHEQFF
TRBD1	TRBV6-1	NA	TRBJ2-5	TGTGCCAGCAGCGAGACAGGGTTCCGGGAAACCCAGTACTTC	CASSETGFRETQYF
TRBD1	TRBV29-1	NA	TRBJ1-1	TGCAGCGCTGGACAGGCGGCGAGGACTGAAGCTTTCTTT	CSAGQAARTEAFF
NA	TRBV18	NA	TRBJ2-5	TGTGCCAGCTCCGGAACAGGGCGCTCAGAGACCCAGTACTTC	CASSGTGRSETQYF
TRBD1	TRBV6-1	NA	TRBJ1-6	TGTGCCAGCTCGTGGGACAGCAATTCACCCCTCCACTTT	CASSWDSNSPLHF
NA	TRBV2	many	TRBJ2-2	TGTGCCAGCAGCGCTATTGGGGGCCTAGCGGCAAACACCGGGGAGCTGTTTTTT	CASSAIGGLAANTGELFF
NA	TRBV20-1	NA	TRBJ1-1	TGCAGTGCTAACTACGGACAGACTGAAGCTTTCTTT	CSANYGQTEAFF
NA	TRBV12-3/TRBV12-4	many	TRBJ1-1	TGTGCCAGCTGGGGCACTATGAACACTGAAGCTTTCTTT	CASWGTMNTEAFF
TRBD2	TRBV12-3/TRBV12-4	many	TRBJ2-7	TGTGCCAGCACTGTGATGTCGCGGGAGGCTTCCTACGAGCAGTACTTC	CASTVMSREASYEQYF
NA	TRBV28	NA	TRBJ1-3	TGTGCCAGCAGTTTATCAGGGGCGGGAAACACCATATATTTT	CASSLSGAGNTIYF
NA	TRBV12-3/TRBV12-4	NA	TRBJ2-3	TGTGCCAGCAGTAGGGACACCCACACAGATACGCAGTATTTT	CASSRDTHTDTQYF
NA	TRBV7-9	NA	TRBJ2-7	TGTGCCAGCAGCTTAGTCCCGGCAGCCGAGCAGTACTTC	CASSLVPAAEQYF
TRBD2	TRBV6-1	many	TRBJ2-3	TGTGCCAGCATACCAGCGGGGGGTTTAGATACGCAGTATTTT	CASIPAGGLDTQYF
NA	TRBV24-1	many	TRBJ1-2	TGTGCCACCAGTCGTTCGGGGTTGGACTATGGCTACACCTTC	CATSRSGLDYGYTF
TRBD1	TRBV12-3/TRBV12-4	many	TRBJ1-1	TGTGCCAGCAGTTCCTGGGACAGGGGATTGACTGAAGCTTTCTTT	CASSSWDRGLTEAFF
TRBD2	TRBV3-1	many	TRBJ2-5	TGTGCCAGCAGCCAAGATTTGGGGGAGGGGAGTCCAAAAGAGACCCAGTACTTC	CASSQDLGEGSPKETQYF
TRBD1	TRBV5-1	many	TRBJ1-2	TGCGCCAGCAGCTACGTGGACAGGGTGTTTGGCTACACCTTC	CASSYVDRVFGYTF
NA	TRBV27	many	TRBJ2-2	TGTGCCAGCCAAAGGGGGTCCCAGGGAGCCGGGGAGCTGTTTTTT	CASQRGSQGAGELFF
NA	TRBV4-1	many	TRBJ2-2	TGCGCCAGCAGCCAAGCGGTACCGAACACCGGGGAGCTGTTTTTT	CASSQAVPNTGELFF
NA	TRBV12-3/TRBV12-4	many	TRBJ2-1	TGTGCCAGCAGTTTAGGGGTAGGGACAGAGCAGTTCTTC	CASSLGVGTEQFF
TRBD2	TRBV18	NA	TRBJ2-7	TGTGCCAGCTCACCACCAAGGACTAGCGGGAACTACGAGCAGTACTTC	CASSPPRTSGNYEQYF
NA	TRBV29-1	many	TRBJ2-2	TGCAGCGTTGAAGATGGAAGGGGGGCGAACACCGGGGAGCTGTTTTTT	CSVEDGRGANTGELFF
NA	TRBV12-3/TRBV12-4	NA	TRBJ1-2	TGTGCCAGCAGTCGGCCGGCACAGATTCTTGGCTACACCTTC	CASSRPAQILGYTF
NA	TRBV3-1	many	TRBJ2-2	TGTGCCAGCAGCCAAGAGACGCTGGCAGGGAGTACCGGGGAGCTGTTTTTT	CASSQETLAGSTGELFF
TRBD2	TRBV29-1	many	TRBJ2-7	TGCAGCGTTCGACTAGCGGGAGTGGAGCAGTACTTC	CSVRLAGVEQYF
TRBD1	TRBV29-1	many	TRBJ2-2	TGCAGCGTCCCCACCGGGACAGGGGGATTCGTCACCGGGGAGCTGTTTTTT	CSVPTGTGGFVTGELFF
NA	TRBV4-2	few	TRBJ2-3	TGTGCCAGCAGCCAAGAATGGGTTTCGCGCACAGATACGCAGTATTTT	CASSQEWVSRTDTQYF
NA	TRBV20-1	few	TRBJ2-7	TGCAGTGCTAGAGAGGGTTTTATTGACTACGAGCAGTACTTC	CSAREGFIDYEQYF
TRBD2	TRBV25-1	NA	TRBJ2-1	TGTGCCAGCACCCCAACGCCAGCCGGGGGGGCTAGTCCAGAGGGGAATGAGCAGTTCTTC	CASTPTPAGGASPEGNEQFF
TRBD1	TRBV7-9	few	TRBJ1-2	TGTGCCAGCAGCTTAGGGACAGGGGCTGGCTACACCTTC	CASSLGTGAGYTF
NA	TRBV29-1	few	TRBJ2-5	TGCAGCGTAAGGGAGCTTCAAGAGACCCAGTACTTC	CSVRELQETQYF
NA	TRBV6-1	many	TRBJ1-5	TGTGCCAGCATTCCCAGTCCGAGCAATCAGCCCCAGCATTTT	CASIPSPSNQPQHF
NA	TRBV7-6	many	TRBJ2-5	TGTGCCAGCAGCTTATTTCAAGAGACCCAGTACTTC	CASSLFQETQYF
TRBD1	TRBV7-6	few	TRBJ2-5	TGTGCCAGCAGCGTTAATCCGGACAGGCCAGAGACCCAGTACTTC	CASSVNPDRPETQYF
NA	TRBV27	NA	TRBJ2-5	TGTGCCAGCAGATATGGCCGGGGGAAGGGAGAGACCCAGTACTTC	CASRYGRGKGETQYF
TRBD2	TRBV7-2	NA	TRBJ2-5	TGTGCCAGCAGCTCCCGTTTTGGGGGGGGACAAGAGACCCAGTACTTC	CASSSRFGGGQETQYF
TRBD2	TRBV7-2	few	TRBJ2-1	TGTGCCAGCAGCCCTAAAGCGGGAGGGGGGTACAATGAGCAGTTCTTC	CASSPKAGGGYNEQFF
NA	TRBV12-3/TRBV12-4	many	TRBJ1-5	TGTGCCAGCAGTTTAAACGTTCAGCCCCAGCATTTT	CASSLNVQPQHF
NA	TRBV24-1	NA	TRBJ2-7	TGTGCCACCAGTGATGGGGGACGCTTGAAGCCCTACGAGCAGTACTTC	CATSDGGRLKPYEQYF
NA	TRBV6-1	NA	TRBJ2-6	TGTGCCAGCAGTGAACTCGACGGTGGAGGGGCCAACGTCCTGACTTTC	CASSELDGGGANVLTF
TRBD1	TRBV20-1	many	TRBJ2-1	TGCAGTGTCCCTTCCGGGACAGGGGGTAGTGAGTCCTACAATGAGCAGTTCTTC	CSVPSGTGGSESYNEQFF
NA	TRBV7-8	NA	TRBJ2-5	TGTGCCAGCAGCTTAGCGGCCCCCTCAGGGACCCAGTACTTC	CASSLAAPSGTQYF
NA	TRBV3-1	NA	TRBJ2-1	TGTGCCAGCAGCCAAGCGAAGGGTGAGCAGTTCTTC	CASSQAKGEQFF